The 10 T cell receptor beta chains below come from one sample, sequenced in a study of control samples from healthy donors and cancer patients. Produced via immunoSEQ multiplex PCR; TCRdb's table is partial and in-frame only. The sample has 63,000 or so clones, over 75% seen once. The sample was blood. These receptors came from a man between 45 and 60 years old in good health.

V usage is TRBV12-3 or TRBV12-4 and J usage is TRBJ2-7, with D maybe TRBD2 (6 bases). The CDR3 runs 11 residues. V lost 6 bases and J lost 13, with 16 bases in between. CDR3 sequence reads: CASSVSTTSYF. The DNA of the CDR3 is TGTGCCAGCAGCGTCTCCACAACTAGCTACTTC.

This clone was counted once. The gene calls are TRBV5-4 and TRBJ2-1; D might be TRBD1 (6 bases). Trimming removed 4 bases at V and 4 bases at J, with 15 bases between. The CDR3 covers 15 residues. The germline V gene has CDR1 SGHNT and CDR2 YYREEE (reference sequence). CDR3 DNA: TGTGCCAGCAGCACAGGGTTTGGAGGATACAATGAGCAGTTCTTC. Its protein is CASSTGFGGYNEQFF.

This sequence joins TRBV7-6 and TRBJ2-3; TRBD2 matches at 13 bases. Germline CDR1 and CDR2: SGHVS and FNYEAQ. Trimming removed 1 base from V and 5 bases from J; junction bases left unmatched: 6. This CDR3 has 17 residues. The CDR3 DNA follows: TGTGCCAGCAGCTTAGAACTAGCGGGGGGGCGTATAGATACGCAGTATTTT. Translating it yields CASSLELAGGRIDTQYF.

This CDR3 is CASTMQDTQYF. The CDR3 nucleotides read TGTGCCAGCACCATGCAGGATACGCAGTATTTT. The J gene is TRBJ2-3, the V gene TRBV11-3; D is uncertain. The length of the CDR3 is 11 residues. CDR1 and CDR2 from the germline V gene are SGHNT and YENEEA. The V and J ends lost 7 bases and 6 bases respectively, with 8 bases between them. Variable domain in full (rest from reference TRBV11-3 and TRBJ2-3): EAGVVQSPRYKIIEKKQPVAFWCNPISGHNTLYWYLQNLGQGPELLIRYENEEAVDDSQLPKDRFSAERLKGVDSTLKIQPAELGDSAVYLCASTMQDTQYFGPGTRLTVL.

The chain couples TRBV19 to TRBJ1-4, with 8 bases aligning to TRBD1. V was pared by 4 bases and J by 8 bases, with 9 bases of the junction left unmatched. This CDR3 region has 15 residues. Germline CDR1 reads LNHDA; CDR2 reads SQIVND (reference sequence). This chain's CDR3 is CASSNPGQVPEKLFF. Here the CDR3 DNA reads TGTGCCAGTAGTAATCCGGGACAGGTCCCAGAAAAACTGTTTTTT. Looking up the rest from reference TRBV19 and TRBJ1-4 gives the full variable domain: DGGITQSPKYLFRKEGQNVTLSCEQNLNHDAMYWYRQDPGQGLRLIYYSQIVNDFQKGDIAEGYSVSREKKESFPLTVTSAQKNPTAFYLCASSNPGQVPEKLFFGSGTQLSVL.

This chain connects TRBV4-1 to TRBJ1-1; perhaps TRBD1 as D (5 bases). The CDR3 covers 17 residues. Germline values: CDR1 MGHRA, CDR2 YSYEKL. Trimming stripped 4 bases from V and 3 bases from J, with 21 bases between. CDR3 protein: CASSPRAGQGVDTEAFF. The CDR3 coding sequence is TGCGCCAGCAGCCCGCGAGCAGGCCAAGGGGTTGACACTGAAGCTTTCTTT.

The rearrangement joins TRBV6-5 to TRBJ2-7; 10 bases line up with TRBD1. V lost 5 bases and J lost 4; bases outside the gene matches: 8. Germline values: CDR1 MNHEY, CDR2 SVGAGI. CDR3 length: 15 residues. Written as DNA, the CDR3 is TGTGCCAGCAGTCTGGGGGGGACAGGGGTATACGAGCAGTACTTC. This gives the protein CASSLGGTGVYEQYF.

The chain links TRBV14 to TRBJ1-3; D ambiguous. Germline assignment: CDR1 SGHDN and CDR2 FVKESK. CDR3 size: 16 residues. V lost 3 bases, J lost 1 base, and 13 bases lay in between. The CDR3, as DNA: TGTGCCAGCAGCCAGATAACTCCGATTTCTGGAAACACCATATATTTT. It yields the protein CASSQITPISGNTIYF.

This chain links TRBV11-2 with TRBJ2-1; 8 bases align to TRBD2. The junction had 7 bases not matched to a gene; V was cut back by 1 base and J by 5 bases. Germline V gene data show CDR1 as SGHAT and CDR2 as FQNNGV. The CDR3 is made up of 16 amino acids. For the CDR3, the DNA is TGTGCCAGCAGCTTAGCGCGGGGGGCCCTTCACAATGAGCAGTTCTTC. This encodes CASSLARGALHNEQFF.

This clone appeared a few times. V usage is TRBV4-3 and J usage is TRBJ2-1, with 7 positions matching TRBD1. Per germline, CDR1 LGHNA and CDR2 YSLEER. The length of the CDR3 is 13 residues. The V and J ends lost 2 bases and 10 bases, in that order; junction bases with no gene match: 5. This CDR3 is CASSQLQGREQFF. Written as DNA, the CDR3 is TGCGCCAGCAGCCAACTACAGGGGCGAGAGCAGTTCTTC.